What follows describes a single TCR beta chain. This record belongs to a study of blood T cell repertoires in COVID-19. At the level of the study: The United States, Italy and Spain provided the acute and convalescent COVID-19 samples. Sources were T cells, B-cell-depleted T cells, or PBMCs; the material itself was cDNA or gDNA.

This CDR3 region has 15 residues. V lost 3 bases to trimming and J lost 1 base; unmatched junction nucleotides: 2. CDR1 KGHSH and CDR2 LQKENI come from the germline V gene. Original analysis: Estimation of nucleated cell counts was performed using reference gene primer amplification. The method was immunoSEQ multiplex PCR; TCRdb's version includes in-frame clones alone and lacks a portion of them. That table supplies the V and J calls and clone size; D and trimming were determined from the DNA. The sample shows over 150,000 clones, roughly 87% of them seen only once. The clonotype was recovered from a woman aged 60-70 years who had recovered from COVID-19. The chain joins TRBV18 to TRBJ1-5; TRBD1 matches 8 bases. Material: peripheral blood. The DNA for the CDR3 is TGTGCCAGCTCACCCCGGACAGGGAGCAATCAGCCCCAGCATTTT. Amino acid sequence: CASSPRTGSNQPQHF. Looking up the rest from reference TRBV18 and TRBJ1-5 gives the full variable domain: NAGVMQNPRHLVRRRGQEARLRCSPMKGHSHVYWYRQLPEEGLKFMVYLQKENIIDESGMPKERFSAEFPKEGPSILRIQQVVRGDSAAYFCASSPRTGSNQPQHFGDGTRLSIL.